One and the same sample provided the 20 T cell receptor beta chains below, sequenced in a study of CD8+ T cells in alopecia areata. Treatment here: oral pan-JAK inhibitor, 5-10 mg twice daily. After isolation, RNA underwent reverse transcription to generate cDNA as the sequencing template. The data were produced by immunoSEQ multiplex PCR, yet TCRdb's version contains in-frame clones alone and is incomplete. The sample holds around 180,000 clones, 50% to 70% seen once. The sequencing here drew on CD4+ T cells sorted from blood, taken around week 50, from a patient treated with tofacitinib. The receptors here all came from a human donor with alopecia areata.

The chain has TRBV19 and TRBJ1-2; D ambiguous. Trimming removed 6 bases from V and 4 bases from J, with 9 bases in between. CDR3 size: 12 residues. The germline CDR1 and CDR2 sequences are LNHDA and SQIVND (reference sequence). The DNA for the CDR3 is TGTGCCAGTAGGGACGGAAGCTATGGCTACACCTTC. As protein: CASRDGSYGYTF.

The chain uses TRBV4-3 and TRBJ2-7; D not resolved. Per germline, CDR1 LGHNA and CDR2 YSLEER. The CDR3 loop spans 13 amino acids. Trimming cost V 0 bases and J 2 bases, with 5 bases left between them. CDR3 sequence (DNA): TGCGCCAGCAGCCAAGAAACAGCCTACGAGCAGTACTTC. Amino acid sequence: CASSQETAYEQYF.

The chain joins TRBV15 to TRBJ2-7; 7 bases align to TRBD2. In germline, CDR1 is LNHNV, CDR2 YYDKDF (reference sequence). Trimming cost V 0 bases and J 7 bases; bases outside gene matches: 6. The CDR3 sequence is 14 residues long. The CDR3 sequence is CATSRDGRAGEQYF. For the CDR3, the DNA is TGTGCCACCAGCAGAGATGGGAGGGCAGGGGAGCAGTACTTC.

The V gene is TRBV7-2, the J gene TRBJ1-5; 7 bases align to TRBD1. CDR1 is SGHTA and CDR2 is FQGNSA in the germline V gene. The CDR3 extends over 15 amino acids. The V segment lost 0 bases and the J segment 7 bases; nucleotides outside the gene matches: 6. The CDR3 loop is CASSLAITGDQPQHF. The DNA for the CDR3 is TGTGCCAGCAGCTTAGCGATAACAGGGGACCAGCCCCAGCATTTT.

The gene calls are TRBV11-2 and TRBJ2-3; D perhaps matches TRBD2 (6 bases). There are 16 residues in the CDR3. The germline gives CDR1 SGHAT, CDR2 FQNNGV. The V gene lost 5 bases and the J gene lost 0 bases, with 15 bases spanning the gap. CDR3 coding DNA: TGTGCCAGCAGCGGGGGGTCAATCCGTAGCACAGATACGCAGTATTTT. Its translation: CASSGGSIRSTDTQYF.

The table lists this clone with a few counts. The sample has other DNA sequences that encode this CDR3 too. V is TRBV30 and J is TRBJ1-1, with unresolved D. Deletions cut 2 bases from V and 1 base from J, with 8 bases between. The CDR3 runs to 13 residues. Germline V lookup: CDR1 GTSNPN, CDR2 SVGIG (reference sequence). The DNA of the CDR3 is TGTGCCTGGAGTCGGCAGAAGAACACTGAAGCTTTCTTT. Translation gives CAWSRQKNTEAFF.

The chain combines TRBV29-1 with TRBJ2-7; tentatively, D is TRBD1 (6 bases). Trimming took 4 bases from V and 0 from J, leaving 7 bases between them. CDR1 is SQVTM, CDR2 ANQGSEA, per germline. This CDR3 is built from 12 residues. Here the CDR3 reads CSVGQDSYEQYF. The CDR3, as DNA: TGCAGCGTTGGACAGGACTCCTACGAGCAGTACTTC.

The chain is built from TRBV30 and TRBJ1-5; D not certain. Trimming took off 0 bases at V and 10 bases at J, with 13 bases between the two ends. This CDR3 region has 13 residues. Germline V gene data show CDR1 as GTSNPN and CDR2 as SVGIG (reference sequence). Here the CDR3 DNA reads TGTGCCTGGAGTGTCCAGGAGAATGGACCCCAGCATTTT. As protein: CAWSVQENGPQHF.

The chain links TRBV29-1 to TRBJ1-2; D is unresolved. Germline V CDR1 and CDR2: SQVTM, ANQGSEA. The germline V and J ends were trimmed by 7 bases and 4 bases, with 19 bases remaining between them. The CDR3 has 14 amino acids. The CDR3 sequence: CSALPQADTYGYTF. The CDR3 DNA reads TGCAGCGCCCTACCTCAGGCAGATACCTATGGCTACACCTTC.

This chain joins TRBV10-3 and TRBJ2-3; tentatively, D is TRBD2 (5 bases). The germline V gene has CDR1 ENHRY and CDR2 SYGVKD. V was clipped by 6 bases and J by 1 base, with 14 bases between them. This CDR3 spans 15 amino acids. CDR3 sequence: CAIRPDARGTDTQYF. In DNA, the CDR3 is TGTGCCATCAGGCCCGATGCGAGGGGCACAGATACGCAGTATTTT.

This clone was recorded only once. CDR3 sequence: CSVVPTGANVLTF. The CDR3 coding sequence is TGCAGCGTTGTCCCGACTGGGGCCAACGTCCTGACTTTC. The chain recombines TRBV29-1 with TRBJ2-6; D unresolved. Trimming shortened V by 4 bases and J by 2 bases, and 6 bases separated the two germline ends. Germline-derived CDR1 and CDR2 are SQVTM and ANQGSEA. This CDR3 region has 13 residues. Complete variable domain (other parts from reference TRBV29-1 and TRBJ2-6): SAVISQKPSRDICQRGTSLTIQCQVDSQVTMMFWYRQQPGQSLTLIATANQGSEATYESGFVIDKFPISRPNLTFSTLTVSNMSPEDSSIYLCSVVPTGANVLTFGAGSRLTVL.

This chain uses TRBV19 with TRBJ1-6, with unresolved D. Per germline, CDR1 LNHDA and CDR2 SQIVND (reference sequence). V dropped 4 bases and J dropped 7 bases, with 14 bases sitting between them. The CDR3 is 15 amino acids. Written as DNA, the CDR3 is TGTGCCAGTAGTACCCTAGAGGGCCTCAATTCACCCCTCCACTTT. Translated: CASSTLEGLNSPLHF. Full variable domain (missing parts from reference TRBV19 and TRBJ1-6): DGGITQSPKYLFRKEGQNVTLSCEQNLNHDAMYWYRQDPGQGLRLIYYSQIVNDFQKGDIAEGYSVSREKKESFPLTVTSAQKNPTAFYLCASSTLEGLNSPLHFGNGTRLTVT.

This chain uses TRBV29-1 with TRBJ1-2; TRBD1 aligns across 8 bases. Trimming took 3 bases from V and 8 from J; bases not matched to a gene: 5. This CDR3 has 12 amino acids. Germline-derived CDR1 and CDR2 are SQVTM and ANQGSEA. The CDR3 bases are TGCAGCGTTGAGGACAGGGCCTACGGCTACACCTTC. Translating gives CSVEDRAYGYTF.

The chain links TRBV29-1 to TRBJ2-7; the D gene could be TRBD1 or TRBD2 (6 bases each). The V and J ends lost 6 bases and 2 bases respectively, with 14 bases between them. Germline lookup yields CDR1 SQVTM and CDR2 ANQGSEA. The CDR3 runs to 13 residues. CDR3 nucleotides: TGCAGCGTGGGGGCACGGGGGACCTACGAGCAGTACTTC. Translating gives CSVGARGTYEQYF.

The J gene is TRBJ2-2, the V gene TRBV29-1; D unclear. The V gene lost 0 bases and the J gene lost 6 bases, with 11 bases spanning the gap. This CDR3 has 14 amino acids. Germline V gives CDR1 SQVTM, CDR2 ANQGSEA. CDR3 residues: CSVEDSRPSGELFF. The CDR3, as DNA: TGCAGCGTTGAAGATTCCCGACCCTCCGGGGAGCTGTTTTTT.

The chain employs TRBV29-1 and TRBJ1-1; D unresolved. V was clipped by 2 bases and J by 1 base, with 8 bases between them. The length of the CDR3 is 13 residues. Germline V gives CDR1 SQVTM, CDR2 ANQGSEA. Here the CDR3 reads CSVEPSQNTEAFF. Written as DNA, the CDR3 is TGCAGCGTTGAACCATCTCAGAACACTGAAGCTTTCTTT.

This clone was recorded once. The chain is built from TRBV14 and TRBJ2-2; possible D gene TRBD1, 6 bases. Germline lookup yields CDR1 SGHDN and CDR2 FVKESK. The CDR3 is made up of 16 amino acids. V was cut by 0 bases and J by 10 bases, with 18 bases left in between. In DNA form, the CDR3 reads TGTGCCAGCAGCCAAGAAAGCTTTCAGGGGTCTGTGGAGCTGTTTTTT. It codes for CASSQESFQGSVELFF.

The chain is built from TRBV5-1 and TRBJ2-1, with D possibly being TRBD1 (6 bases). This CDR3 spans 15 amino acids. Germline V CDR1 and CDR2: SGHRS, YFSETQ. The V end lost 1 base, the J end lost 10 bases, and 18 bases lay between the germline ends. The CDR3 nucleotides are TGCGCCAGCAGCTTGTCGGACAGTAAATCCTTGGAGCAGTTCTTC. Protein: CASSLSDSKSLEQFF. Full variable domain (outside the CDR3, taken from reference TRBV5-1 and TRBJ2-1): KAGVTQTPRYLIKTRGQQVTLSCSPISGHRSVSWYQQTPGQGLQFLFEYFSETQRNKGNFPGRFSGRQFSNSRSEMNVSTLELGDSALYLCASSLSDSKSLEQFFGPGTRLTVL.

J is TRBJ2-4 and V is TRBV4-1; D might be TRBD1 (5 bases). CDR1 is MGHRA, CDR2 YSYEKL, per germline. There are 15 residues in the CDR3. V lost 3 bases and J 0 bases, leaving 9 bases between the germline ends. As DNA, the CDR3 is TGCGCCAGCAGCCAGGGGCCTCTAGCCAAAAACATTCAGTACTTC. Its translation: CASSQGPLAKNIQYF.

The chain uses TRBV13 and TRBJ1-2; D is perhaps TRBD1 (5 bases). CDR1 is PRHDT, CDR2 FYEKMQ, per germline (reference sequence). The CDR3 covers 14 residues. The V end was cut by 5 bases, the J end by 7 bases, with 17 bases between. The CDR3 protein is CASSLREPGSGYTF. DNA for the CDR3: TGTGCCAGCAGCCTACGGGAGCCAGGGAGTGGCTACACCTTC.